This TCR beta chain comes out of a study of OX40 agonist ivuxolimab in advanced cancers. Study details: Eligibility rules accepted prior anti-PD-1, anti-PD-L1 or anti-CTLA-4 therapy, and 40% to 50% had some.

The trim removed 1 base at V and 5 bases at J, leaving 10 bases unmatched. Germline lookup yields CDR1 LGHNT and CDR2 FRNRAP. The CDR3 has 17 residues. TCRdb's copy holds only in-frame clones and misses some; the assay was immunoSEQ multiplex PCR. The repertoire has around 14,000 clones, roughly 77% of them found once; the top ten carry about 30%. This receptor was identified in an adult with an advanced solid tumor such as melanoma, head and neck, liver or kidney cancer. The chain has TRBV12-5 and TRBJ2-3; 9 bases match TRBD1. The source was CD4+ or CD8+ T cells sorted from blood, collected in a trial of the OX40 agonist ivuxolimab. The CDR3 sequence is CASGLGGRDRAQDTQYF. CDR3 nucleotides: TGTGCTAGTGGTTTGGGAGGCCGGGACAGGGCCCAAGATACGCAGTATTTT.